Reported below is one TCR beta chain. Its target is not known. The record originates from a study of vaccination effects on CD4 cells after COVID-19. V was cut by 4 bases and J by 0 bases, with 17 bases left in between. The CDR3 consists of 17 residues. Germline V gene lookup returns CDR1 SGDLS and CDR2 YYNGEE. Generated by immunoSEQ multiplex PCR, the TCRdb table keeps only in-frame clones and is missing some. The sample contains tens of thousands of clones, 73% of which appear only once. ViraFEST expansion of antigen-specific CD4+ T cells with viral peptide pools preceded sequencing. Following culture for around 10 days, CD4+ T cells were isolated. Each person got two doses of an mRNA SARS-CoV-2 vaccine, BNT162b2 or mRNA-1273. In culture with 10 IU/ml IL-2 and roughly 9.7 ug/ml peptides, PBMC were grown at some 2 million per well.

The V call is TRBV9, the J call TRBJ1-5; TRBD1 is a possible D gene (5 bases). This clonotype was sampled from a human donor who received a COVID-19 vaccine. The starting material was CD4+ T cells from PBMCs cultured with HCoV-229E spike peptides, obtained after COVID-19 vaccination. The CDR3 is CASSPTDSLYSNQPQHF. The CDR3 DNA reads TGTGCCAGCAGCCCCACAGACAGCCTCTATAGCAATCAGCCCCAGCATTTT.